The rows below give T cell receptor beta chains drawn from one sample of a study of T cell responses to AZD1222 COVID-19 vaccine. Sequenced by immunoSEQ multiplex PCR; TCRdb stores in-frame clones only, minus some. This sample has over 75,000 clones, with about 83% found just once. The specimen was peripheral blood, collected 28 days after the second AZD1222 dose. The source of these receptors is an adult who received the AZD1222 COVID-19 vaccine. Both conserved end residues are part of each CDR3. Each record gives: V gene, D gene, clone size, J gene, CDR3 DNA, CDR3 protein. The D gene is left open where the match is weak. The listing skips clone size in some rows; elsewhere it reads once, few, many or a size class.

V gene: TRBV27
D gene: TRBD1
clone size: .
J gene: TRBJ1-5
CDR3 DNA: TGTGCCAGCAGCGTACAGGGGATTCAGCCCCAGCATTTT
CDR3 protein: CASSVQGIQPQHF

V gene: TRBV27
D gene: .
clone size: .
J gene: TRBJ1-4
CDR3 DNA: TGTGCCAGCAGTGGGGCTGCAACTAATGAAAAACTGTTTTTT
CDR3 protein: CASSGAATNEKLFF

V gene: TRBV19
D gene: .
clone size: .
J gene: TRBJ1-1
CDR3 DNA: TGTGCCAGTAGTAGGCTGAACACTGAAGCTTTCTTT
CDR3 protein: CASSRLNTEAFF

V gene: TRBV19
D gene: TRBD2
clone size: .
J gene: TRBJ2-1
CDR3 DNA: TGTGCCAGTAGTACCCGGAGGACTAGCGGGGGCTCCAACAATGAGCAGTTCTTC
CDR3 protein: CASSTRRTSGGSNNEQFF

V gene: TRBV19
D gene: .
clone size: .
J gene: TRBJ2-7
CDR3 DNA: TGTGCCAGTAGTATAGCTGCGGGACAGAACTCCTACGAGCAGTACTTC
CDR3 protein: CASSIAAGQNSYEQYF

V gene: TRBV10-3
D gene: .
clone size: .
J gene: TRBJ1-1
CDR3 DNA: TGTGCCATCAGTGGGGCGGGGGGCTACACTGAAGCTTTCTTT
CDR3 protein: CAISGAGGYTEAFF

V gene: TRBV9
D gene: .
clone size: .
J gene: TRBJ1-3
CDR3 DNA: TGTGCCAGCAGCGTAGGACTGAGTTACTCTGGAAACACCATATATTTT
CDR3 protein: CASSVGLSYSGNTIYF

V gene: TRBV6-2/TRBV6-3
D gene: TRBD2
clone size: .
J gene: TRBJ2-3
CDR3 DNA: TGTGCCAGCAGCTCCGCGACTAGCGGGTACACAGATACGCAGTATTTT
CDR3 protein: CASSSATSGYTDTQYF

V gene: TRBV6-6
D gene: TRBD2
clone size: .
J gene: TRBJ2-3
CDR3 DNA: TGTGCCAGCACCGGGACTAGCGGGGTCCCCGATACGCAGTATTTT
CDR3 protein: CASTGTSGVPDTQYF

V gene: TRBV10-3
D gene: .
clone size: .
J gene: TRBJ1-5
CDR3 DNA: TGTGCCATCAGTGAGTCCCCGCAGGGCGATCAGCCCCAGCATTTT
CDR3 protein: CAISESPQGDQPQHF

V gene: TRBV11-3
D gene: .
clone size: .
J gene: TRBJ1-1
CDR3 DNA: TGTGCCAGCAGCTTAGAAGGGGAGGGCACTGAAGCTTTCTTT
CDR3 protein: CASSLEGEGTEAFF

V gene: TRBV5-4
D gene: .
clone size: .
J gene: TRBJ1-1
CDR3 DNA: TGTGCCAGCAGCCCGGCAGTTAATCAGAACACTGAAGCTTTCTTT
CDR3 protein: CASSPAVNQNTEAFF

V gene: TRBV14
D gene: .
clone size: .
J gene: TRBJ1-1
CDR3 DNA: TGTGCCAGCAGCCCCCTATCACGGGGGAACACTGAAGCTTTCTTT
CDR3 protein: CASSPLSRGNTEAFF

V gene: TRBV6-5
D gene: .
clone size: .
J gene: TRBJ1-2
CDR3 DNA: TGTGCCAGCAGTACCTTCTCTTCATCTAACTATGGCTACACCTTC
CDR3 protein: CASSTFSSSNYGYTF

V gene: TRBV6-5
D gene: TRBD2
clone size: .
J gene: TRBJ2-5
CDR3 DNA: TGTGCCAGCACGCTTAGCGGGGGGGTATCGGAGACCCAGTACTTC
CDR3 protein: CASTLSGGVSETQYF

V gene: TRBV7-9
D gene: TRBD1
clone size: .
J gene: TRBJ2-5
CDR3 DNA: TGTGCCAGCAGCCGGGACAGTACACAAGAGACCCAGTACTTC
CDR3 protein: CASSRDSTQETQYF

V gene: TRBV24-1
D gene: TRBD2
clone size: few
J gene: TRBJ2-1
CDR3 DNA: TGTGCCACCAGTGATGCTCAGCGGGGGGCGGCTGAGCAGTTCTTC
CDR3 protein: CATSDAQRGAAEQFF

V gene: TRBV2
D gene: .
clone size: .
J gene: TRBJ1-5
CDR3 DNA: TGTGCCAGCAGTGAAAACATGCCCAATCAGCCCCAGCATTTT
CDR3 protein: CASSENMPNQPQHF

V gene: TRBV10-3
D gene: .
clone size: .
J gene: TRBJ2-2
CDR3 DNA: TGTGCCATCAGTGTCAGGGCGAACACCGGGGAGCTGTTTTTT
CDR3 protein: CAISVRANTGELFF

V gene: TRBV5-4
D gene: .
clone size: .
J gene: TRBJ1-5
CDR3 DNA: TGTGCCAGCGGTGCGGCACCCAATCAGCCCCAGCATTTT
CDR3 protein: CASGAAPNQPQHF

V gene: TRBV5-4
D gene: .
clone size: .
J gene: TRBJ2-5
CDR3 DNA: TGTGCCAGCAGCTTGGGGGGGGTCGGAGAGACCCAGTACTTC
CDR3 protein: CASSLGGVGETQYF

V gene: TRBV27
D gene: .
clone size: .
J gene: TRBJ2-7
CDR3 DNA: TGTGCCACCAAGTTGGGGACACAGCAGTACTTC
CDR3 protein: CATKLGTQQYF

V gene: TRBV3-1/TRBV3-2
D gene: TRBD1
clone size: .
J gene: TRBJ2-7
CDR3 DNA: TGTGCCAGCAGCCGCGGGACAGGCGCCAGCTCCTACGAGCAGTACTTC
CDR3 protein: CASSRGTGASSYEQYF

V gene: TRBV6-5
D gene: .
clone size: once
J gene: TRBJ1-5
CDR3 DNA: TGTGCCAGCAGGTGGCCAGGGGCTCTCGATCAGCCCCAGCATTTT
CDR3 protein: CASRWPGALDQPQHF

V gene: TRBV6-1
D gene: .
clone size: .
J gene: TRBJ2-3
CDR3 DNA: TGTGCCAGCAGTGAGATGAGGACAATCACAGATACGCAGTATTTT
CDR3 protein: CASSEMRTITDTQYF

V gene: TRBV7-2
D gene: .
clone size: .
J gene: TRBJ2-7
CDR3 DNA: TGTGCCAGCAGCTCCGGACAGCATTGGTACTTC
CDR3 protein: CASSSGQHWYF

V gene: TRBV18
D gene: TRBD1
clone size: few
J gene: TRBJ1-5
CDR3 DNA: TGTGCCAGCTCACCACCCACAGGGGGGAACAATCAGCCCCAGCATTTT
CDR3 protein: CASSPPTGGNNQPQHF

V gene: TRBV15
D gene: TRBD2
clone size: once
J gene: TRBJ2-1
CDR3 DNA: TGTGCCACCAGCAGAGATATAGCGGGGGGGAACAATGAGCAGTTCTTC
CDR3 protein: CATSRDIAGGNNEQFF

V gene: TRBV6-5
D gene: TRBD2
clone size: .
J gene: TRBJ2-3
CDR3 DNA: TGTGCCAGCTTAACTAGCGGGGGGATTACAGATACGCAGTATTTT
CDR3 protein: CASLTSGGITDTQYF

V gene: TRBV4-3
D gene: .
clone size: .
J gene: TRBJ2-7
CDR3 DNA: TGCGCCAGCAGCCAAGAACAGACCTTACGCGAGCAGTACTTC
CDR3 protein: CASSQEQTLREQYF

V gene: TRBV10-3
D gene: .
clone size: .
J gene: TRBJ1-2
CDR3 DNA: TGTGCCATCAGTGAGCCGGGACGGACTCCTAGCTATGGCTACACCTTC
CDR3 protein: CAISEPGRTPSYGYTF

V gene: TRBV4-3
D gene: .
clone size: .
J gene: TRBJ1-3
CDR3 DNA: TGCGCCAGCAGCCAAGATGATCACGGAGCGGTCGGTCGAAACACCATATATTTT
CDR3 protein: CASSQDDHGAVGRNTIYF

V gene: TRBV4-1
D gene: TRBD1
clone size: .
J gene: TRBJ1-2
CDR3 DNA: TGCGCCAGCAGCCCACAGGGGAACTATGGCTACACCTTC
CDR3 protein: CASSPQGNYGYTF

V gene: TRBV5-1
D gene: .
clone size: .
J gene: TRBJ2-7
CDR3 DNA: TGCGCCAGCAGACCAACACTCCCGCCCTACGAGCAGTACTTC
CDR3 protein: CASRPTLPPYEQYF

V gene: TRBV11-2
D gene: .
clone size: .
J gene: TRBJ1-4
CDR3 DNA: TGTGCCAGCAGCCCCCAGCCTTCAACTAATGAAAAACTGTTTTTT
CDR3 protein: CASSPQPSTNEKLFF

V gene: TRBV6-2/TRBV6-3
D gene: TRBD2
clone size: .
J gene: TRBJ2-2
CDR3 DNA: TGTGCCAGCAGTTACTCTCGCGGGGGGGCCCCCGGGGAGCTGTTTTTT
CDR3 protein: CASSYSRGGAPGELFF

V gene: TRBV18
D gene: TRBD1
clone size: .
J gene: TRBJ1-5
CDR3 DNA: TGTGCCAGCTCACCAGAGACAGGGGATCAGCCCCAGCATTTT
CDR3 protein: CASSPETGDQPQHF

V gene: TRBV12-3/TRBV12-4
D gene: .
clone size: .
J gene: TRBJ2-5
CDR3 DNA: TGTGCCAGCAGTTTATACGAGACCCAGTACTTC
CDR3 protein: CASSLYETQYF

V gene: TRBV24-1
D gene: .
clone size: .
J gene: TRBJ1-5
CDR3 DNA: TGTGCCACCAGTCCGAGGGGCCTCGGCGATCAGCCCCAGCATTTT
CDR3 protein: CATSPRGLGDQPQHF

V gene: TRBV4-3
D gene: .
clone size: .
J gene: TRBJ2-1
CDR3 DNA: TGCGCCAGCAGCCAAGATCCGACAGGTACCCACAATGAGCAGTTCTTC
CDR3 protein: CASSQDPTGTHNEQFF

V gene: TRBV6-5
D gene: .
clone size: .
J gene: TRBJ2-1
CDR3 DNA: TGTGCCAGCAAAGTATTTTCCCAAGCAGATGAGCAGTTCTTC
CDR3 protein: CASKVFSQADEQFF

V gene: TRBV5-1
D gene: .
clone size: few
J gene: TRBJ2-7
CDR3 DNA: TGCGCCAGCAGCCCTGGTCCCGGAGGGGATTCCTACGAGCAGTACTTC
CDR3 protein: CASSPGPGGDSYEQYF

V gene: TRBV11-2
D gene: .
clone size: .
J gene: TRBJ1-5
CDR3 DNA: TGTGCCAGCAGCCAGAAGGGTGTTGGGGGCAATCAGCCCCAGCATTTT
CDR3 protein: CASSQKGVGGNQPQHF

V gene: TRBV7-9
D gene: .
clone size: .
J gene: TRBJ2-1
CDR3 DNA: TGTGCCAGCAGCCCACTGGGAGCCTACAATGAGCAGTTCTTC
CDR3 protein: CASSPLGAYNEQFF

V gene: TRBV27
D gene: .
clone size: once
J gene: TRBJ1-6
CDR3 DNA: TGTGCCAGCTCGGACATCGTTTGGTCACCCCTCCACTTT
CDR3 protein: CASSDIVWSPLHF

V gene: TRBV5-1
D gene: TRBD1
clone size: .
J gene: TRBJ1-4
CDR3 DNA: TGCGCCAGCAGCCCGACAGGGACTAATGAAAAACTGTTTTTT
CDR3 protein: CASSPTGTNEKLFF

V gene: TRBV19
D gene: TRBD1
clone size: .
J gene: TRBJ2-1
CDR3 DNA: TGTGCCAGTACTCAGGGGGCGGACAATGAGCAGTTCTTC
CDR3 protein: CASTQGADNEQFF

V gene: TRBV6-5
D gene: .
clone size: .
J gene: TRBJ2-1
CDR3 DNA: TGTGCCAGCAGTTACTCGGCACGTGAGCAGTTCTTC
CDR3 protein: CASSYSAREQFF

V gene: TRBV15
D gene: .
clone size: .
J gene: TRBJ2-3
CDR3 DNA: TGTGCCACCAGCAGAGATACCCGGGGTCTCACAGATACGCAGTATTTT
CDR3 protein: CATSRDTRGLTDTQYF

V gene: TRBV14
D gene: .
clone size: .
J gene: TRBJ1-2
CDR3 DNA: TGTGCCAGCAGCCTACCCAGGGCCGATACTAACTATGGCTACACCTTC
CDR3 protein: CASSLPRADTNYGYTF

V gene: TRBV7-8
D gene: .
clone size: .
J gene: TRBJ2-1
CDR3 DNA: TGTGCCAGCAGCTTAGCGCCGCGGGCGCACTACAATGAGCAGTTCTTC
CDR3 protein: CASSLAPRAHYNEQFF

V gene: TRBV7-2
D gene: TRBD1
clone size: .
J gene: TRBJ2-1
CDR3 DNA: TGTGCCAGCAGCTTTGGACAGGGGAACAATGAGCAGTTCTTC
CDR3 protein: CASSFGQGNNEQFF

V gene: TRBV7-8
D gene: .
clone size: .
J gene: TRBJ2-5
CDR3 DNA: TGTGCCAGCAGCTTAACGGGGAGGCTGGAGACCCAGTACTTC
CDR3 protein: CASSLTGRLETQYF